The text below deals with one T cell receptor (beta chain). It has no known antigen specificity. At one boundary the junction diverges from the germline segment, which might be a read error. Receptor libraries were prepared by the immunoSEQ multiplex PCR assay. Not all clones reach the TCRdb copy of this immuneACCESS table, which keeps in-frame sequences only. Checked studies attribute under half of the gap to unresolved V genes and leave the rest unexplained. This sample has about 52,000 clones in its table, and around 92% of those were observed once. The ten largest clones add up to around 0.76% of the sample. This sample is drawn from a study of T cell changes during pregnancy in multiple sclerosis (dated by TCRdb to between 2018 and 2020). Concerning the study at large: The study looked at changes in the T cell repertoire across pregnancy in women with multiple sclerosis.

Spanning cysteine to phenylalanine, the CDR3 consists of 12 amino acids. Just CDR3 DNA is preserved here, 36 bases in frame from base 1. CDR1 and CDR2, per the germline V gene (reference sequence), are MNHNY and SVGAGI. Recombination connected TRBV6-6 to TRBJ1-2; no D gene call is confident. The source of this sequence is a female donor with multiple sclerosis, enrolled in a pregnancy study. The input for sequencing was CD4+ T cells from peripheral blood mononuclear cells, taken in the third trimester of pregnancy. The CDR3 region: CASSPTGGSDDF. The DNA is TGTGCCAGCAGTCCGACTGGTGGCAGCGACGACTTC.